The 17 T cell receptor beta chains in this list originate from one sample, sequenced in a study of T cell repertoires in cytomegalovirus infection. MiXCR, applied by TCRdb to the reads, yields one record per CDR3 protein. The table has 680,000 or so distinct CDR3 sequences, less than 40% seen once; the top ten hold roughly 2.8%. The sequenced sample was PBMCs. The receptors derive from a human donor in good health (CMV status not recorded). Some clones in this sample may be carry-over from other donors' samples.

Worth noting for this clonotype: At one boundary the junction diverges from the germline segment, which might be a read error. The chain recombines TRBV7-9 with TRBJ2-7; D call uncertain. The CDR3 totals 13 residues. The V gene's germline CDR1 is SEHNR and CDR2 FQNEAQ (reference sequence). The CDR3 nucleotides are TGTGCTAGCAGCCTAGATCGCCAGAACGAGCAGTACTTC. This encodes CASSLDRQNEQYF.

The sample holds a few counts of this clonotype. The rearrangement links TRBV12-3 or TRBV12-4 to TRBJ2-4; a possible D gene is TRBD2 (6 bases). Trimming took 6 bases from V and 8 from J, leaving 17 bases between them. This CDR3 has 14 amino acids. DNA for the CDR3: TGTGCCAGCAGCAGGGACTCTGAGAGGGACATTCAGTACTTC. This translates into CASSRDSERDIQYF.

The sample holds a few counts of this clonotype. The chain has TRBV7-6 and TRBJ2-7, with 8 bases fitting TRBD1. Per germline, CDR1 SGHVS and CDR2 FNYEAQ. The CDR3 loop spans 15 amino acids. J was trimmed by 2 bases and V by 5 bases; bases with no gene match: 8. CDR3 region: CASSTEDRETYEQYF. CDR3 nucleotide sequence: TGTGCCAGCAGCACTGAGGACAGGGAAACCTACGAGCAGTACTTC.

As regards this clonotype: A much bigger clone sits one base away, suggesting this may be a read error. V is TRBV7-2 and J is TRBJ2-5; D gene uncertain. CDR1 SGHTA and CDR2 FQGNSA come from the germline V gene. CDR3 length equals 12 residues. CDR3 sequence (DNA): TGTGCCAGCACCTTACGTCAAGAGACCCAGTACTTC. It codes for CASTLRQETQYF.

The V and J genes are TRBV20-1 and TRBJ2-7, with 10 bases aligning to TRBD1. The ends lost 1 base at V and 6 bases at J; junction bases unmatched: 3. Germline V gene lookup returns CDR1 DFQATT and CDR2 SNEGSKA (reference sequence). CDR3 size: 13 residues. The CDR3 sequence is CSARAGTGVEQYF. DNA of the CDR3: TGCAGTGCTAGAGCCGGGACAGGGGTCGAGCAGTACTTC.

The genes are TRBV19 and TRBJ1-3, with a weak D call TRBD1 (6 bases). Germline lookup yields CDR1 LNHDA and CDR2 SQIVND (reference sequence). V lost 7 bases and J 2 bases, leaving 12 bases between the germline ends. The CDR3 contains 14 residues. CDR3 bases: TGTGCCAGTATCCAGGACAGCGCTGGAAACACCATATATTTT. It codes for CASIQDSAGNTIYF.

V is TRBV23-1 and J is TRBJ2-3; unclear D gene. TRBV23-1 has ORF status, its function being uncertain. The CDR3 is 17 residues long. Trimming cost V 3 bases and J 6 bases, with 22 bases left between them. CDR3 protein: CASSHRSSARPSDTQYF. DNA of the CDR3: TGCGCCAGCAGTCACCGGTCTTCTGCGCGGCCCAGTGATACGCAGTATTTT.

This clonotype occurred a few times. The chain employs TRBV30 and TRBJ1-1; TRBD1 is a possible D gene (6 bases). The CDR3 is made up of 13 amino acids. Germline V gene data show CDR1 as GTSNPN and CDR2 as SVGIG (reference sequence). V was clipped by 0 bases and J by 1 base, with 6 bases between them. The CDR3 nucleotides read TGTGCCTGGAGTGTACAGGGGAACACTGAAGCTTTCTTT. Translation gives CAWSVQGNTEAFF.

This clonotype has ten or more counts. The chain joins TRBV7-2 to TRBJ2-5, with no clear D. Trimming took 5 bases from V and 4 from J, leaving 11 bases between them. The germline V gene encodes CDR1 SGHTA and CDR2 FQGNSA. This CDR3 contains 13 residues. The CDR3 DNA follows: TGTGCCAGCAGCCCTGGGCCGCGAGAGACCCAGTACTTC. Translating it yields CASSPGPRETQYF.

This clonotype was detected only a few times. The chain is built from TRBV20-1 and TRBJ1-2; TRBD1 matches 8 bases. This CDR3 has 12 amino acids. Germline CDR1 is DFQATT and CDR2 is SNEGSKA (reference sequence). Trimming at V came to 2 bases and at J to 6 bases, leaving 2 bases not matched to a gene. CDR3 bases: TGCAGTGCTAGAACAGGGGGTAATGGCTACACCTTC. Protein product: CSARTGGNGYTF.

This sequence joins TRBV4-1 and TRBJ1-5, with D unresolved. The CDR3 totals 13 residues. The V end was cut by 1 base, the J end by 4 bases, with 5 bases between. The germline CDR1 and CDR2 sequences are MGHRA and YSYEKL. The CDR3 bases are TGCGCCAGCAGCCAAGCCCAAAATCAGCCCCAGCATTTT. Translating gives CASSQAQNQPQHF.

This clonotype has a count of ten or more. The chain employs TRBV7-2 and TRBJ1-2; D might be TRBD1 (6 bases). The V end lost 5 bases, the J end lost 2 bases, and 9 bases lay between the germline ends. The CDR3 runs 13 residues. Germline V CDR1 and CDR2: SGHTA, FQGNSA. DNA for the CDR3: TGTGCCAGCAGCCTCGGGACAAACTATGGCTACACCTTC. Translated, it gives CASSLGTNYGYTF.

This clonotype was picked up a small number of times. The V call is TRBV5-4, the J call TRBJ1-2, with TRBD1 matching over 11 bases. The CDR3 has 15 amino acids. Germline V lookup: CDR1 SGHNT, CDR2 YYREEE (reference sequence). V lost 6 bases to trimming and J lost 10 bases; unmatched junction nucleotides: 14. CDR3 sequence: CASNPGQGARFDYTF. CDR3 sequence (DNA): TGTGCCAGCAACCCAGGACAGGGGGCGCGTTTTGACTACACCTTC.

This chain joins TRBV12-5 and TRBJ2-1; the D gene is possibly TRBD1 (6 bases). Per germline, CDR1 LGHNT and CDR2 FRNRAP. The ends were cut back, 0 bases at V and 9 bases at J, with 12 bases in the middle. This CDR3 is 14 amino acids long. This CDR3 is CASGLVGGGGEQFF. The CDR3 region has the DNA TGTGCTAGTGGTTTGGTAGGTGGGGGCGGTGAGCAGTTCTTC. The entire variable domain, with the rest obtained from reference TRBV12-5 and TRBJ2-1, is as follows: DARVTQTPRHKVTEMGQEVTMRCQPILGHNTVFWYRQTMMQGLELLAYFRNRAPLDDSGMPKDRFSAEMPDATLATLKIQPSEPRDSAVYFCASGLVGGGGEQFFGPGTRLTVL.

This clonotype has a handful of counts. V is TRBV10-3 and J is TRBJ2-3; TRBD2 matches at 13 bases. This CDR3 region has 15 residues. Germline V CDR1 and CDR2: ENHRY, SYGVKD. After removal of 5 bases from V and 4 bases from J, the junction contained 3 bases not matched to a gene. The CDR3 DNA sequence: TGTGCCATCAGTCCCGGACTAGCGGGAGCAGATACGCAGTATTTT. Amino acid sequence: CAISPGLAGADTQYF.

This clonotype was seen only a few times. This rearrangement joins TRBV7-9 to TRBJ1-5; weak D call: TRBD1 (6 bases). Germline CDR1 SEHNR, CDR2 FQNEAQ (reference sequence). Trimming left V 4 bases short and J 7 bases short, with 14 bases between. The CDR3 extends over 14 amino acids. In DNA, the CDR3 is TGTGCCAGCAGCTCACAGGGAGGAGGCCAGCCCCAGCATTTT. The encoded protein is CASSSQGGGQPQHF.

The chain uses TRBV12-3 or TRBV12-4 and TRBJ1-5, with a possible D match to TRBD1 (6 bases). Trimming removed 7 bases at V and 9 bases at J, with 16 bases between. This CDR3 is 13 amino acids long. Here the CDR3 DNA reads TGTGCCAGCACCACAGGGCGAATTGTGCCCCAGCATTTT. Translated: CASTTGRIVPQHF.